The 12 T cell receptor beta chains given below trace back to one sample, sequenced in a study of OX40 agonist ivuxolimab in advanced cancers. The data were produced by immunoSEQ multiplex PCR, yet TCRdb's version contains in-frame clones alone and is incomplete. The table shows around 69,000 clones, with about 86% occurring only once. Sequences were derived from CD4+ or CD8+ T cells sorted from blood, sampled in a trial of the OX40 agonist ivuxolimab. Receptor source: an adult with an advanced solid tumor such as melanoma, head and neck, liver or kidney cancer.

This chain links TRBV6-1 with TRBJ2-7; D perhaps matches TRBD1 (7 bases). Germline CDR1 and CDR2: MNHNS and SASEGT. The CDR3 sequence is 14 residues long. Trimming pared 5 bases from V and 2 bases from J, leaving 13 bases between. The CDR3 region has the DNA TGTGCCAGCAGTACCGGCGGGACAGCCTACGAGCAGTACTTC. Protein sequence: CASSTGGTAYEQYF.

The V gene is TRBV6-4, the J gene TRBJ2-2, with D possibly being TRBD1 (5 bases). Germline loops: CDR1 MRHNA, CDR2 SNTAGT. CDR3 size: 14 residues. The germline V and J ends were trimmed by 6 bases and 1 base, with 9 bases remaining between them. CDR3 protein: CASRPDRNTGELFF. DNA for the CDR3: TGTGCCAGCAGACCAGACAGGAACACCGGGGAGCTGTTTTTT.

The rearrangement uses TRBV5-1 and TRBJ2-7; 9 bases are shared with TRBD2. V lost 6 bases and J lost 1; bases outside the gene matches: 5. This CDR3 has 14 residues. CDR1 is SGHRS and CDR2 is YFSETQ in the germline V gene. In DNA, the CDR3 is TGCGCCAGCAAGCGGGAGGAGGGGTCCTACGAGCAGTACTTC. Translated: CASKREEGSYEQYF.

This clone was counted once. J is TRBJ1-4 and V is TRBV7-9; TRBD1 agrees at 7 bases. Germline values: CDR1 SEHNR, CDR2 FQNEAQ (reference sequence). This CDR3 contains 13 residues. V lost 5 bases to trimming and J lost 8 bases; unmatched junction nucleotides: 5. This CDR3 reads CASSPYRGEKLFF. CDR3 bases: TGTGCCAGCAGCCCCTACAGGGGAGAAAAACTGTTTTTT.

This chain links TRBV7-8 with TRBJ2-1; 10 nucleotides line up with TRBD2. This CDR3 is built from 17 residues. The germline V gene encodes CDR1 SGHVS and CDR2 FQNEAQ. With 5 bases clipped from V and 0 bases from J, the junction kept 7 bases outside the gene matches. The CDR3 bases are TGTGCCAGCAGCCCGGGACTAGCGTCTTACTCCTACAATGAGCAGTTCTTC. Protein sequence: CASSPGLASYSYNEQFF.

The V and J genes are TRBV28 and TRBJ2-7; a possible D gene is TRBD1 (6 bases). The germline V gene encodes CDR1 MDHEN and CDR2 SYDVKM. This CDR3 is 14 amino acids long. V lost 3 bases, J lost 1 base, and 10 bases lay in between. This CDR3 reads CASSLTGQSYEQYF. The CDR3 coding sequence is TGTGCCAGCAGTTTGACAGGCCAGTCCTACGAGCAGTACTTC.

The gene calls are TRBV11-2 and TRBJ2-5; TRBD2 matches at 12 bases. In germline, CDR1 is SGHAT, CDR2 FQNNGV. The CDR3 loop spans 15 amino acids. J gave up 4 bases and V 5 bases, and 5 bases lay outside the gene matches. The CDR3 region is CASSIGLAGLETQYF. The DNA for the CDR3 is TGTGCCAGCAGCATCGGACTAGCGGGATTAGAGACCCAGTACTTC. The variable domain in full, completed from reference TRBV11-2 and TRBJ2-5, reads EAGVAQSPRYKIIEKRQSVAFWCNPISGHATLYWYQQILGQGPKLLIQFQNNGVVDDSQLPKDRFSAERLKGVDSTLKIQPAKLEDSAVYLCASSIGLAGLETQYFGPGTRLLVL.

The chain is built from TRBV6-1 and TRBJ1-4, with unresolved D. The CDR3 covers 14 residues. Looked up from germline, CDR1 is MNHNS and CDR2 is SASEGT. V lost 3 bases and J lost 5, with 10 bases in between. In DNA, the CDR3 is TGTGCCAGCAGTGAGCGGCGGGGAAATGAAAAACTGTTTTTT. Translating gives CASSERRGNEKLFF.

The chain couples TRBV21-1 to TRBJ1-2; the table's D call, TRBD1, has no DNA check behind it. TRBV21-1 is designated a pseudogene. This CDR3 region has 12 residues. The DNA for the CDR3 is TGTGCCAGCAGCCCCAGGGGCAGGGGGCACACCTTC. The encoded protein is CASSPRGRGHTF.

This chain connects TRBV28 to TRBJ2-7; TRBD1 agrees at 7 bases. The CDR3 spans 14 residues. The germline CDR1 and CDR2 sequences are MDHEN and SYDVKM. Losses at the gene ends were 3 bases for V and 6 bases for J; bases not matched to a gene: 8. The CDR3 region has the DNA TGTGCCAGCAGTTTGACGACAGGGCAGGGCGAGCAGTACTTC. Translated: CASSLTTGQGEQYF.

CDR3 DNA: TGCGCCAGCAGCAGGACTAGCGGGAGGGAGGCCGCGGATGAGCAGTTCTTC. Translated, it gives CASSRTSGREAADEQFF. The chain has TRBV5-1 and TRBJ2-1; TRBD2 aligns across 15 bases. Trimming at V came to 4 bases and at J to 8 bases, leaving 10 bases not matched to a gene. CDR1 and CDR2 (germline): SGHRS, YFSETQ. CDR3 size: 17 residues.

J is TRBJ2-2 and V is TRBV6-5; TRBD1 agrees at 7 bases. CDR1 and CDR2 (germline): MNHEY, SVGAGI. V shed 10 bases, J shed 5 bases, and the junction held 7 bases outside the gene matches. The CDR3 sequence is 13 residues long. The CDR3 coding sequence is TGTGCCACCAGGGACAGCGTGACCGGGGAGCTGTTTTTT. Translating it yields CATRDSVTGELFF.